What follows are 18 T cell receptor beta chains derived from one specimen sequenced in a study of siplizumab effects on memory and regulatory T cells. The data were produced by immunoSEQ multiplex PCR, yet TCRdb's version contains in-frame clones alone and is incomplete. The sample comprises tens of thousands of clones, over 80% of which are singletons, and about 1.5% rests with the top ten. Sequencing used Tregs sorted from blood. The receptors derive from a human donor in good health.

The rearrangement joins TRBV19 to TRBJ2-3; no clear D gene. The germline CDR1 and CDR2 sequences are LNHDA and SQIVND (reference sequence). The CDR3 has 14 residues. The ends were cut back, 4 bases at V and 4 bases at J, with 12 bases in the middle. DNA of the CDR3: TGTGCCAGTAGTAGGCGTGACATAGCAGATACGCAGTATTTT. Protein: CASSRRDIADTQYF.

The chain is built from TRBV11-2 and TRBJ2-2; tentatively, D is TRBD2 (6 bases). Germline V CDR1 and CDR2: SGHAT, FQNNGV. This CDR3 region has 15 residues. Deletions cut 6 bases from V and 3 bases from J, with 14 bases between. CDR3 sequence: CASSQRDLHTGELFF. For the CDR3, the DNA is TGTGCCAGCAGTCAAAGGGACTTACACACCGGGGAGCTGTTTTTT.

The chain is built from TRBV7-3 and TRBJ2-7; 10 bases fit TRBD2. The germline V gene has CDR1 SGHTA and CDR2 FQGTGA. CDR3 length: 15 residues. The ends lost 6 bases at V and 4 bases at J; junction bases unmatched: 9. The CDR3 nucleotides read TGTGCCAGCAGAAATGTAGCGGGAGGTGAATACGAGCAGTACTTC. It specifies CASRNVAGGEYEQYF. The whole variable domain, filled in from reference TRBV7-3 and TRBJ2-7, reads GAGVSQTPSNKVTEKGKYVELRCDPISGHTALYWYRQSLGQGPEFLIYFQGTGAADDSGLPNDRFFAVRPEGSVSTLKIQRTERGDSAVYLCASRNVAGGEYEQYFGPGTRLTVT.

The chain carries TRBV11-3 and TRBJ2-3; TRBD1 agrees at 7 bases. V was pared by 8 bases and J by 3 bases, with 5 bases of the junction left unmatched. Germline V gene data show CDR1 as SGHNT and CDR2 as YENEEA. CDR3 length: 13 amino acids. The CDR3 sequence is CASGGQRTDTQYF. The CDR3 DNA sequence: TGTGCCAGCGGGGGACAGAGAACAGATACGCAGTATTTT.

The genes are TRBV5-1 and TRBJ2-7, with D possibly being TRBD1 or TRBD2 (6 bases each). The CDR3 runs to 15 residues. Germline V gene lookup returns CDR1 SGHRS and CDR2 YFSETQ. With 4 bases removed from V and 5 bases from J, the gap between germline ends came to 19 bases. CDR3 residues: CASSPARGAENEQYF. CDR3 nucleotides: TGCGCCAGCAGCCCCGCGAGGGGGGCGGAAAACGAGCAGTACTTC.

This rearrangement joins TRBV7-2 to TRBJ1-2; 8 bases are a match to TRBD1. Per germline, CDR1 SGHTA and CDR2 FQGNSA. CDR3 size: 14 residues. With 4 bases clipped from V and 5 bases from J, the junction kept 6 bases outside the gene matches. CDR3: CASSSGQGSYGYTF. DNA of the CDR3: TGTGCCAGCAGCTCAGGACAGGGATCTTATGGCTACACCTTC.

The chain employs TRBV5-5 and TRBJ2-7; TRBD1 matches at 10 bases. The CDR3 totals 15 residues. CDR1 is SGHKS, CDR2 YYEKEE, per germline (reference sequence). With 2 bases clipped from V and 7 bases from J, the junction kept 9 bases outside the gene matches. In nucleotides, the CDR3 is TGTGCCAGCAGCTTTCTAGGGACAGGGGCACGAGAGCAGTACTTC. Its translation: CASSFLGTGAREQYF.

V usage is TRBV9 and J usage is TRBJ2-2; D unclear. V was trimmed by 0 bases and J by 7 bases, leaving 10 bases between them. This CDR3 spans 14 amino acids. Germline V gives CDR1 SGDLS, CDR2 YYNGEE. The CDR3 protein is CASSVGTTGGELFF. Written as DNA, the CDR3 is TGTGCCAGCAGCGTAGGGACGACCGGCGGGGAGCTGTTTTTT.

The chain is built from TRBV6-5 and TRBJ2-2, with D possibly being TRBD1 (6 bases). Germline CDR1 is MNHEY and CDR2 is SVGAGI. The CDR3 spans 14 residues. The ends were cut back, 8 bases at V and 2 bases at J, with 12 bases in the middle. The CDR3 sequence: CASRGQFNTGELFF. The CDR3, as DNA: TGTGCCAGCCGAGGACAGTTTAACACCGGGGAGCTGTTTTTT.

The gene calls are TRBV7-2 and TRBJ2-1, with 11 bases that match TRBD1. V lost 4 bases, J lost 6 bases, and 8 bases stayed unmatched. Germline lookup yields CDR1 SGHTA and CDR2 FQGNSA. The CDR3 sequence is 16 residues long. The CDR3 DNA reads as TGTGCCAGCAGCTCTATGCGCGGGACAGGGGGCAATGAGCAGTTCTTC. It is translated as CASSSMRGTGGNEQFF.

V gene TRBV20-1 combines with J gene TRBJ2-7; D tentatively reads TRBD1 or TRBD2 (5 bases each). V was shortened by 3 bases and J by 7 bases, with 10 bases between the two germline ends. There are 11 residues in the CDR3. CDR1 and CDR2 from the germline V gene are DFQATT and SNEGSKA (reference sequence). The CDR3 loop is CSASGAWEQYF. The CDR3, as DNA: TGCAGTGCTAGCGGGGCTTGGGAGCAGTACTTC.

CDR3 region: CASSLDLGGGYNEQFF. In DNA form, the CDR3 reads TGTGCCAGCAGCTTAGATCTCGGTGGCGGGTACAATGAGCAGTTCTTC. The chain joins TRBV13 to TRBJ2-1; D is perhaps TRBD2 (5 bases). Trimming shortened V by 1 base and J by 4 bases, and 14 bases separated the two germline ends. Germline loops: CDR1 PRHDT, CDR2 FYEKMQ (reference sequence). The CDR3 runs to 16 residues.

This chain connects TRBV4-1 to TRBJ2-2; the match to TRBD1 covers 7 bases. V lost 3 bases and J lost 3; bases outside the gene matches: 7. CDR3 length: 16 amino acids. The germline V gene has CDR1 MGHRA and CDR2 YSYEKL. CDR3 nucleotide sequence: TGCGCCAGCAGCCAGGGGCAGACAGGGCACACCGGGGAGCTGTTTTTT. It translates to CASSQGQTGHTGELFF.

The V and J genes are TRBV5-1 and TRBJ2-3; 8 bases match TRBD2. The germline CDR1 and CDR2 sequences are SGHRS and YFSETQ. The CDR3 is 15 residues long. V shed 2 bases and J 4 bases; nucleotides not matched to a gene: 6. CDR3 loop: CASSFRAGGPDTQYF. The CDR3 coding sequence is TGCGCCAGCAGCTTTAGGGCGGGAGGCCCAGATACGCAGTATTTT.

V is TRBV6-4 and J is TRBJ2-7, with 7 bases lining up with TRBD1. Germline CDR1 reads MRHNA; CDR2 reads SNTAGT. V shed 9 bases and J 1 base; nucleotides not matched to a gene: 6. CDR3 length: 13 amino acids. The CDR3 spells CARGRGQSYEQYF. DNA of the CDR3: TGTGCCAGGGGCCGGGGACAGTCCTACGAGCAGTACTTC.

The chain uses TRBV7-2 and TRBJ1-3; D uncertain. Between the trimmed V and J ends, which lost 1 base and 0 bases, there was a span of 7 bases. This CDR3 contains 15 residues. Germline V CDR1 and CDR2: SGHTA, FQGNSA. Here the CDR3 DNA reads TGTGCCAGCAGCTTAGGACCAAACTCTGGAAACACCATATATTTT. Protein: CASSLGPNSGNTIYF.

This chain links TRBV27 with TRBJ1-1; D uncertain. The germline V gene has CDR1 MNHEY and CDR2 SMNVEV (reference sequence). V lost 7 bases and J lost 1, with 7 bases in between. This CDR3 spans 12 amino acids. The CDR3 here is CASTDRNTEAFF. The CDR3 DNA is TGTGCCAGCACAGATCGGAACACTGAAGCTTTCTTT.

The chain joins TRBV5-1 to TRBJ2-2; 8 nucleotides match TRBD1. Germline lookup yields CDR1 SGHRS and CDR2 YFSETQ. The CDR3 contains 15 residues. The J segment lost 0 bases and the V segment lost 5 bases, leaving 3 bases of the junction unmatched. In nucleotides, the CDR3 is TGCGCCAGCAGTAGACAGGGGCCGAACACCGGGGAGCTGTTTTTT. Translation gives CASSRQGPNTGELFF. The full variable domain, with the rest looked up from reference TRBV5-1 and TRBJ2-2, is KAGVTQTPRYLIKTRGQQVTLSCSPISGHRSVSWYQQTPGQGLQFLFEYFSETQRNKGNFPGRFSGRQFSNSRSEMNVSTLELGDSALYLCASSRQGPNTGELFFGEGSRLTVL.